The present entry profiles one TCR beta chain with its context. The data are from a study of cytomegalovirus exposure and HLA in healthy donors. V lost 2 bases and J 4 bases, leaving 9 bases between the germline ends. The CDR3 contains 14 residues. Germline V gives CDR1 LNHDA, CDR2 SQIVND (reference sequence). With 60 Vbeta and 13 Jbeta primers, the PCR was carried out. Sequencing used immunoSEQ multiplex PCR; TCRdb keeps in-frame clones, though not all of them. This table holds 200,000 or so clones, 65% to 90% found once. The material sequenced was PBMCs. This chain links TRBV19 with TRBJ2-1, with D possibly TRBD1 on 5 matching bases. This receptor was obtained from a man aged 35 to 55 in good health and CMV-seropositive. The CDR3 sequence: CASSIRGRYNEQFF. In nucleotides, the CDR3 is TGTGCCAGTAGTATAAGGGGCAGGTACAATGAGCAGTTCTTC.